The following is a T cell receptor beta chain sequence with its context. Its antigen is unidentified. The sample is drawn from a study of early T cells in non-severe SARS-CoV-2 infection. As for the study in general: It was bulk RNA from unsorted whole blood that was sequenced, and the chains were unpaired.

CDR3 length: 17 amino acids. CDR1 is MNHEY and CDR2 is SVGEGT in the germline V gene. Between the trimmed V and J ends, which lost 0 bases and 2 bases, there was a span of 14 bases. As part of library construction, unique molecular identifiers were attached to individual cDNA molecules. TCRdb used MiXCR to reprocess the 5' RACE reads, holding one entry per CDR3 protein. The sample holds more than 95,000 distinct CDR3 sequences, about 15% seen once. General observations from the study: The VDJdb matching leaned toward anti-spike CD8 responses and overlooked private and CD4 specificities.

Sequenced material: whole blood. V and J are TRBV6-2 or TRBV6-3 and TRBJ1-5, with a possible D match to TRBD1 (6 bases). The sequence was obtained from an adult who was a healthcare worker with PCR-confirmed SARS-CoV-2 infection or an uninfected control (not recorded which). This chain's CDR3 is CASSYSGQFGGNQPQHF. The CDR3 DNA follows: TGTGCCAGCAGTTACTCAGGACAGTTTGGTGGCAATCAGCCCCAGCATTTT.